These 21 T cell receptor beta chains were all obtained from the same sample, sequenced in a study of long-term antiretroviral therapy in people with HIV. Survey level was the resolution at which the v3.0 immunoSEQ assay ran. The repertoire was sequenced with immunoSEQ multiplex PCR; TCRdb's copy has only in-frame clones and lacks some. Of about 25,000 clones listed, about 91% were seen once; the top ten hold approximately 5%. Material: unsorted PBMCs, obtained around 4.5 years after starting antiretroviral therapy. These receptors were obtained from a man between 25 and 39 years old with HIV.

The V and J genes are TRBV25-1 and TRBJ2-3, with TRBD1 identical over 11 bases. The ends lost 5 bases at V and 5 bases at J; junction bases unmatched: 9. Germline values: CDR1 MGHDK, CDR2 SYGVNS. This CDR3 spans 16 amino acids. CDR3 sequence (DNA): TGTGCCAGCAGTCCGCCGGGACAGGGGGACGTAGATACGCAGTATTTT. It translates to CASSPPGQGDVDTQYF.

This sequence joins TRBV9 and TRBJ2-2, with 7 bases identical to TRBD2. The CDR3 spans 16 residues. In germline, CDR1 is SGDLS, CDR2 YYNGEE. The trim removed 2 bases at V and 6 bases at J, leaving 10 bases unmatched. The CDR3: CASSVETSPFPGELFF. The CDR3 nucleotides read TGTGCCAGCAGCGTGGAGACTAGCCCTTTTCCCGGGGAGCTGTTTTTT.

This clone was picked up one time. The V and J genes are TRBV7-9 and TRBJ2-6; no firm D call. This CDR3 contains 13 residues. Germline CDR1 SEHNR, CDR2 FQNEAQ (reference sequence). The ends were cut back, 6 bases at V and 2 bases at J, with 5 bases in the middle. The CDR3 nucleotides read TGTGCCAGCAGGGCCACTGGGGCCAACGTCCTGACTTTC. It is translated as CASRATGANVLTF.

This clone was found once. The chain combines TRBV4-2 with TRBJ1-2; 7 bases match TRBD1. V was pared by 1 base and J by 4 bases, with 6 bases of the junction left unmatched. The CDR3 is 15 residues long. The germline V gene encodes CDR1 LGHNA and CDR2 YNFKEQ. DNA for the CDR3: TGTGCCAGCAGCCAAGTTGGAGGGGGCGGCTATGGCTACACCTTC. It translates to CASSQVGGGGYGYTF.

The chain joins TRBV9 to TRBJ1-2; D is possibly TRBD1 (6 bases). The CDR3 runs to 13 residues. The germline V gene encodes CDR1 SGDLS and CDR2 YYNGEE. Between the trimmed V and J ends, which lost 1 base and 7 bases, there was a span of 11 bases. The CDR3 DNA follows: TGTGCCAGCAGCGTATTACAGGGCAGTGGCTACACCTTC. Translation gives CASSVLQGSGYTF.

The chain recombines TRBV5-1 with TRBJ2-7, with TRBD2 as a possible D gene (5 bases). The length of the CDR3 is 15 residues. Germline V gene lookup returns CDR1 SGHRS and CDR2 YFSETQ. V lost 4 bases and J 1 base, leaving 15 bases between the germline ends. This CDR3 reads CASSTGLPGSYEQYF. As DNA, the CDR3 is TGCGCCAGCAGCACCGGACTGCCTGGTTCCTACGAGCAGTACTTC.

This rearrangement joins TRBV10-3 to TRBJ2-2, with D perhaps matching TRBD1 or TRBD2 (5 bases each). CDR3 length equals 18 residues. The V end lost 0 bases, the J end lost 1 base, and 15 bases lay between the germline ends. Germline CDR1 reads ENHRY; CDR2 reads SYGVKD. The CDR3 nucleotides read TGTGCCATCAGTGAGTCCGGTTTTGGGGGTCGGAACACCGGGGAGCTGTTTTTT. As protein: CAISESGFGGRNTGELFF.

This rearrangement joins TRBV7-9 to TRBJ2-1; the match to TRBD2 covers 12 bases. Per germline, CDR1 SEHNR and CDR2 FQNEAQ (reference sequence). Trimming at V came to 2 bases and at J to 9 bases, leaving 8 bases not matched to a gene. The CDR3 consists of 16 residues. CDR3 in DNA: TGTGCCAGCAGCTTAAGGGAAGCTAGCGGGAGGGGTGAGCAGTTCTTC. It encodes CASSLREASGRGEQFF.

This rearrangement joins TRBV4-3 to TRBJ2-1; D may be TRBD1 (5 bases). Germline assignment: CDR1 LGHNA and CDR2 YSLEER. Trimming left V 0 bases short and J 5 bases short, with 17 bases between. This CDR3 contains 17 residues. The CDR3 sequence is CASSQDGAAYLNNEQFF. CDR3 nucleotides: TGCGCCAGCAGCCAAGATGGGGCAGCGTACCTAAACAATGAGCAGTTCTTC.

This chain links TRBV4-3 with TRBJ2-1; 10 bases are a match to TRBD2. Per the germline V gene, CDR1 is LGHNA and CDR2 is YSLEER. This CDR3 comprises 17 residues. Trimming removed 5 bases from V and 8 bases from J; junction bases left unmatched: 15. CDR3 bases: TGCGCCAGCAGCTTTTTGGCTAGTACTAGCGGGACCTATGAGCAGTTCTTC. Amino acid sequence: CASSFLASTSGTYEQFF.

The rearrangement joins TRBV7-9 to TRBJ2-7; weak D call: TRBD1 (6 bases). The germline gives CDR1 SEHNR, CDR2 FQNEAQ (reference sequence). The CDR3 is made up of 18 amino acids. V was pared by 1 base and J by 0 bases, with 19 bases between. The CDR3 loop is CASSLVSRSRGISYEQYF. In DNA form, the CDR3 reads TGTGCCAGCAGCTTAGTGTCGAGGAGTAGGGGGATCTCCTACGAGCAGTACTTC.

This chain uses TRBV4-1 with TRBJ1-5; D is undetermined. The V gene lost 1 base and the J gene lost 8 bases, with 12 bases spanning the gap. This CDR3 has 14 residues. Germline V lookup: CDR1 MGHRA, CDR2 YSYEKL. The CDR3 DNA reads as TGCGCCAGCAGCCAAGGACCCACCTTGGAGCCCCAGCATTTT. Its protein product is CASSQGPTLEPQHF.

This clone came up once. CDR3 residues: CAIADRWNEQYF. The CDR3 bases are TGTGCCATCGCCGACAGGTGGAACGAGCAGTACTTC. The chain recombines TRBV6-6 with TRBJ2-7, with a possible D match to TRBD1 (6 bases). CDR1 is MNHNY and CDR2 is SVGAGI in the germline V gene (reference sequence). CDR3 length: 12 residues. V lost 10 bases to trimming and J lost 5 bases, with 15 bases between them.

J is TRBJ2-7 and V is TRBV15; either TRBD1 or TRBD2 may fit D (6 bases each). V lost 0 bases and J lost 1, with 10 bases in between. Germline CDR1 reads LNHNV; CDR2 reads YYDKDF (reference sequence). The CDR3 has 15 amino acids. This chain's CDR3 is CATSREVGGSYEQYF. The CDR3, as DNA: TGTGCCACCAGCAGAGAGGTAGGGGGGTCCTACGAGCAGTACTTC.

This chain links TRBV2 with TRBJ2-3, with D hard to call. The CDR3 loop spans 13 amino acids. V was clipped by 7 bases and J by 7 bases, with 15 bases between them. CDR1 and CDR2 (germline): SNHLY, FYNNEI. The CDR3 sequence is CASIPPSTNTQYF. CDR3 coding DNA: TGTGCCAGCATCCCCCCCAGTACGAATACGCAGTATTTT.

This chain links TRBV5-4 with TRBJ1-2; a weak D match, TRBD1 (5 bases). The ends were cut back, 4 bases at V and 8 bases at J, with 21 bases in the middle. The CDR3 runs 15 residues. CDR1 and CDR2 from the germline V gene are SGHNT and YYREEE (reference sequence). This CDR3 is CASSARDGGILGYTF. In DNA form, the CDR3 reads TGTGCCAGCAGCGCGCGGGACGGCGGAATCTTAGGCTACACCTTC.

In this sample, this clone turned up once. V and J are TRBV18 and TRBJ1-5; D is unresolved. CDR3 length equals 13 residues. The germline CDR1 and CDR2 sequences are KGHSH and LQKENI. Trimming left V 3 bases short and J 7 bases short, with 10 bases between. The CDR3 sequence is CASSPEGGQPQHF. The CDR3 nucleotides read TGTGCCAGCTCACCGGAAGGCGGCCAGCCCCAGCATTTT.

This CDR3 reads CASSLDLAGTYEQYF. In DNA form, the CDR3 reads TGTGCCAGCAGCCTCGATCTAGCGGGTACCTACGAGCAGTACTTC. The rearrangement links TRBV2 to TRBJ2-7, with 8 positions matching TRBD2. V was clipped by 6 bases and J by 2 bases; unmatched bases: 9. CDR1 and CDR2 (germline): SNHLY, FYNNEI. This CDR3 spans 15 amino acids.

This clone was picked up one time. DNA of the CDR3: TGTGCCAGTAGTCCGTCGGGACTAGCGGGAGTGACCTACAATGAGCAGTTCTTC. Amino acids: CASSPSGLAGVTYNEQFF. The rearrangement uses TRBV19 and TRBJ2-1; 14 nucleotides line up with TRBD2. This CDR3 contains 18 residues. The trim removed 5 bases at V and 2 bases at J, leaving 8 bases unmatched. The V gene's germline CDR1 is LNHDA and CDR2 SQIVND (reference sequence).

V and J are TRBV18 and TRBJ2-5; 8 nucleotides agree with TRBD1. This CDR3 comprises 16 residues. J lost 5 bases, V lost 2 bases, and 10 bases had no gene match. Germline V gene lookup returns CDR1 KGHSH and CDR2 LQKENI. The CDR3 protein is CASSPRRQGKGETQYF. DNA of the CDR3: TGTGCCAGCTCACCAAGGAGACAGGGGAAAGGGGAGACCCAGTACTTC.

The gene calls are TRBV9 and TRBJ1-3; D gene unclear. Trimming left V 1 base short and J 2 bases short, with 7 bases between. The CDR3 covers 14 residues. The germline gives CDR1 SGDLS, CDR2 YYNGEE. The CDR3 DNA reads TGTGCCAGCAGCGTACGGGGTGCTGGAAACACCATATATTTT. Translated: CASSVRGAGNTIYF.